These 25 T cell receptor beta chains were sequenced from one sample in a study of cytomegalovirus exposure and HLA in healthy donors. The PCR made use of 60 Vbeta and 13 Jbeta primers. Measured with immunoSEQ multiplex PCR; TCRdb has only the in-frame clones, and not every one. The sample has 150,000 to 200,000 clones; 60% to 80% are singletons. Sequenced input: PBMCs. These receptors all stem from a woman aged 45-65 years in good health and CMV-seropositive.

J is TRBJ2-2 and V is TRBV5-1; no firm D call. V dropped 4 bases and J dropped 5 bases, with 12 bases sitting between them. The CDR3 runs 14 residues. Looked up from germline, CDR1 is SGHRS and CDR2 is YFSETQ. CDR3 nucleotide sequence: TGCGCCAGCAGCCCTACTCCAGGTACCGGGGAGCTGTTTTTT. Its protein is CASSPTPGTGELFF.

The chain uses TRBV18 and TRBJ1-1; possible D gene TRBD1, 5 bases. Germline loops: CDR1 KGHSH, CDR2 LQKENI. Trimming took 3 bases from V and 3 from J, leaving 17 bases between them. The CDR3 totals 16 residues. The DNA of the CDR3 is TGTGCCAGCTCACCCCAGATTGGGGGAGGTGACACTGAAGCTTTCTTT. Its translation: CASSPQIGGGDTEAFF.

A note on this clone: Other DNA sequences in the sample encode the same CDR3. The V gene is TRBV30, the J gene TRBJ1-1; weak D call: TRBD1 (5 bases). From germline, CDR1 is GTSNPN and CDR2 SVGIG (reference sequence). Trimming shortened V by 2 bases and J by 1 base, and 8 bases separated the two germline ends. The CDR3 sequence is 13 residues long. CDR3 in DNA: TGTGCCTGGAGTCGTCAGGGGAACACTGAAGCTTTCTTT. Protein: CAWSRQGNTEAFF. The full variable domain, rest sourced from reference TRBV30 and TRBJ1-1, is SQTIHQWPATLVQPVGSPLSLECTVEGTSNPNLYWYRQAAGRGLQLLFYSVGIGQISSEVPQNLSASRPQDRQFILSSKKLLLSDSGFYLCAWSRQGNTEAFFGQGTRLTVV.

This clone was seen only once. In DNA form, the CDR3 reads TGCGCCAGCAGCGGAAACGGGGGGGGACTCACAGATACGCAGTATTTT. This encodes CASSGNGGGLTDTQYF. This chain joins TRBV5-1 and TRBJ2-3; 8 positions match TRBD2. Per germline, CDR1 SGHRS and CDR2 YFSETQ. V was clipped by 4 bases and J by 2 bases; unmatched bases: 9. The CDR3 covers 16 residues. The variable domain in full, completed from reference TRBV5-1 and TRBJ2-3, reads KAGVTQTPRYLIKTRGQQVTLSCSPISGHRSVSWYQQTPGQGLQFLFEYFSETQRNKGNFPGRFSGRQFSNSRSEMNVSTLELGDSALYLCASSGNGGGLTDTQYFGPGTRLTVL.

This chain links TRBV15 with TRBJ2-7; D remains ambiguous. Trimming removed 4 bases from V and 1 base from J, with 11 bases in between. CDR3 length equals 14 residues. Germline lookup yields CDR1 LNHNV and CDR2 YYDKDF (reference sequence). The CDR3 nucleotides are TGTGCCACCAGCACTAGAGGCGCATCCTACGAGCAGTACTTC. This codes for CATSTRGASYEQYF.

This chain uses TRBV5-1 with TRBJ2-1; no definite D call. The CDR3 totals 15 residues. V gave up 0 bases and J gave up 3 bases, with 10 bases separating them. Looked up from germline, CDR1 is SGHRS and CDR2 is YFSETQ. CDR3 coding DNA: TGCGCCAGCAGCTTGGGAGTGGGCAGCTACAATGAGCAGTTCTTC. Its protein product is CASSLGVGSYNEQFF.

This sequence joins TRBV30 and TRBJ2-7; no reliable D call. Per germline, CDR1 GTSNPN and CDR2 SVGIG (reference sequence). CDR3 length: 12 residues. V was clipped by 5 bases and J by 2 bases, with 10 bases between them. This CDR3 reads CAWGRAAYEQYF. DNA for the CDR3: TGTGCCTGGGGTCGTGCAGCCTACGAGCAGTACTTC.

The chain is built from TRBV15 and TRBJ2-7, with a tentative D call TRBD2 (6 bases). With 0 bases removed from V and 3 bases from J, the gap between germline ends came to 9 bases. CDR1 is LNHNV and CDR2 is YYDKDF in the germline V gene (reference sequence). The CDR3 is 14 residues long. CDR3 loop: CATSREQGLYEQYF. DNA of the CDR3: TGTGCCACCAGCAGAGAGCAGGGACTCTACGAGCAGTACTTC.

This rearrangement joins TRBV19 to TRBJ1-2, with a possible D match to TRBD1 (6 bases). The germline V gene encodes CDR1 LNHDA and CDR2 SQIVND (reference sequence). The CDR3 is 15 residues long. V was pared by 0 bases and J by 9 bases, with 17 bases between. The CDR3 DNA reads TGTGCCAGTAGTATAGAGGGGGCCCTAACTAGTCGCTACACCTTC. It codes for CASSIEGALTSRYTF.

This clone was recorded only once. The V call is TRBV19, the J call TRBJ1-5; the D is unclear. Trimming took off 3 bases at V and 0 bases at J, with 9 bases between the two ends. CDR1 and CDR2 (germline): LNHDA, SQIVND (reference sequence). The CDR3 sequence is 15 residues long. The CDR3 DNA reads TGTGCCAGTAGTATCGGAGGGAGTAGCAATCAGCCCCAGCATTTT. This sequence encodes CASSIGGSSNQPQHF.

The rearrangement joins TRBV2 to TRBJ1-1; D ambiguous. With 3 bases removed from V and 0 bases from J, the gap between germline ends came to 8 bases. Germline V gives CDR1 SNHLY, CDR2 FYNNEI. There are 14 residues in the CDR3. The DNA for the CDR3 is TGTGCCAGCAGTGAGTTTCCTATGAACACTGAAGCTTTCTTT. Amino acids: CASSEFPMNTEAFF.

This chain joins TRBV18 and TRBJ1-2; the match to TRBD1 covers 7 bases. Germline trimming cut 5 bases from V and 2 bases from J; bases unmatched to any gene: 2. Germline-derived CDR1 and CDR2 are KGHSH and LQKENI. The length of the CDR3 is 13 residues. CDR3 DNA sequence: TGTGCCAGCTCATTACAGGGGAACTATGGCTACACCTTC. It encodes CASSLQGNYGYTF.

This clone was seen only a few times. The V call is TRBV5-1, the J call TRBJ1-2; D is possibly TRBD1 (5 bases). Per germline, CDR1 SGHRS and CDR2 YFSETQ. Trimming removed 2 bases at V and 8 bases at J, with 16 bases between. This CDR3 has 14 residues. CDR3 nucleotide sequence: TGCGCCAGCAGCTTTTTTCCGGAACAGGAGGGCTACACCTTC. Residues: CASSFFPEQEGYTF.

There are a few counts of this clone. The V and J genes are TRBV5-5 and TRBJ2-7; 8 nucleotides line up with TRBD1. The V gene's germline CDR1 is SGHKS and CDR2 YYEKEE (reference sequence). V trimming: 4 bases; J trimming: 5 bases; junction bases outside the gene matches: 11. The CDR3 runs to 15 residues. The chain's CDR3 is CASSIWTGQGDEQYF. In DNA form, the CDR3 reads TGTGCCAGCAGCATATGGACAGGGCAAGGGGACGAGCAGTACTTC.

The CDR3: CASSTGGGPTDTQYF. DNA of the CDR3: TGTGCCAGCAGCACCGGGGGGGGCCCCACAGATACGCAGTATTTT. This chain joins TRBV4-2 and TRBJ2-3, with 8 bases lining up with TRBD2. The germline V gene has CDR1 LGHNA and CDR2 YNFKEQ. CDR3 size: 15 residues. With 5 bases clipped from V and 2 bases from J, the junction kept 6 bases outside the gene matches.

V and J are TRBV5-4 and TRBJ2-1; 9 bases fit TRBD1. After removal of 9 bases from V and 4 bases from J, the junction contained 8 bases not matched to a gene. This CDR3 has 14 residues. Germline V gene data show CDR1 as SGHNT and CDR2 as YYREEE (reference sequence). The CDR3 spells CATFRQGVYNEQFF. The CDR3 region has the DNA TGTGCCACCTTCCGACAGGGGGTTTACAATGAGCAGTTCTTC.

This chain links TRBV13 with TRBJ2-7; D uncertain. Trimming took 0 bases from V and 3 from J, leaving 6 bases between them. This CDR3 region has 13 residues. From germline, CDR1 is PRHDT and CDR2 FYEKMQ (reference sequence). CDR3 bases: TGTGCCAGCAGCTTAGGGCGTAACTACGAGCAGTACTTC. Translating gives CASSLGRNYEQYF.

V gene TRBV2 combines with J gene TRBJ2-2; TRBD1 matches 10 bases. The V and J ends lost 8 bases and 6 bases, in that order; junction bases with no gene match: 0. Germline CDR1 is SNHLY and CDR2 is FYNNEI. The CDR3 extends over 12 amino acids. This CDR3 is CASDRGPGELFF. In nucleotides, the CDR3 is TGTGCCAGCGACAGGGGGCCCGGGGAGCTGTTTTTT.

CDR3 in amino acids: CASSPPGGVHGYTF. CDR3 nucleotide sequence: TGTGCCAGCAGCCCTCCGGGGGGGGTTCATGGCTACACCTTC. J is TRBJ1-2 and V is TRBV14; perhaps TRBD1 as D (5 bases). Germline V CDR1 and CDR2: SGHDN, FVKESK. Trimming took 4 bases from V and 6 from J, leaving 15 bases between them. This CDR3 has 14 amino acids.

This clone was seen more than once but under ten times. V is TRBV5-1 and J is TRBJ1-1, with D tentatively TRBD1 (6 bases). CDR1 is SGHRS, CDR2 YFSETQ, per germline. Trimming left V 2 bases short and J 1 base short, with 15 bases between. The CDR3 consists of 16 residues. Here the CDR3 reads CASSLSPLRGNTEAFF. CDR3 sequence (DNA): TGCGCCAGCAGCTTATCTCCCCTCAGGGGGAACACTGAAGCTTTCTTT.

The chain uses TRBV2 and TRBJ1-4; TRBD1 might be the D (6 bases). From germline, CDR1 is SNHLY and CDR2 FYNNEI. V was trimmed by 7 bases and J by 6 bases, leaving 18 bases between them. The CDR3 extends over 15 amino acids. The CDR3 nucleotides read TGTGCCAGCATCCCTAGGGGGTATTGGGATGAAAAACTGTTTTTT. This encodes CASIPRGYWDEKLFF.

The chain carries TRBV6-1 and TRBJ1-3, with TRBD1 matching 11 bases. This CDR3 is 15 amino acids long. Unmatched junction bases numbered 7, after V lost 8 bases and J lost 4 bases. Germline V gene sequence: CDR1 MNHNS, CDR2 SASEGT. The CDR3 loop reads CASDAGTGGGNTIYF. Here the CDR3 DNA reads TGTGCCAGCGACGCCGGGACAGGGGGAGGAAACACCATATATTTT.

The chain links TRBV6-1 to TRBJ2-7; 8 positions agree with TRBD1. Losses at the gene ends were 1 base for V and 1 base for J; bases not matched to a gene: 3. Germline V CDR1 and CDR2: MNHNS, SASEGT. CDR3 length equals 15 residues. This CDR3 is CASSEGGTGSYEQYF. CDR3 in DNA: TGTGCCAGCAGTGAAGGGGGGACAGGTTCCTACGAGCAGTACTTC.

The chain couples TRBV7-8 to TRBJ1-1; 7 bases map to TRBD1. This CDR3 comprises 15 residues. V trimming: 6 bases; J trimming: 2 bases; junction bases outside the gene matches: 9. Looked up from germline, CDR1 is SGHVS and CDR2 is FQNEAQ. In DNA form, the CDR3 reads TGTGCCAGCAGTCGGACAGGCCGGGGAAACACTGAAGCTTTCTTT. Protein: CASSRTGRGNTEAFF.

The chain employs TRBV27 and TRBJ2-2; no firm D call. The CDR3 is 16 amino acids. Germline CDR1 is MNHEY and CDR2 is SMNVEV (reference sequence). Deletions cut 3 bases from V and 6 bases from J, with 17 bases between. The CDR3 sequence is CASSFRNANPPGELFF. DNA for the CDR3: TGTGCCAGCAGTTTCAGGAACGCCAACCCTCCCGGGGAGCTGTTTTTT.